The 20 T cell receptor beta chains below were found in one sample sequenced in a study of spatial heterogeneity in lung cancer. A single record per CDR3 protein comes from TCRdb applying MiXCR to the 5' RACE reads. The sample has a few thousand distinct CDR3 sequences, around 3.5% seen once. Time point: sample taken at primary tumor resection. The sample consisted of lung tissue, taken at surgery. Receptors were obtained from a human donor with early-stage non-small cell lung cancer.

As for this clonotype: Since the library was made to target alpha chains, this beta chain is a stray read and its abundance is not meaningful. This sequence joins TRBV6-5 and TRBJ1-5; TRBD1 matches at 8 bases. CDR1 and CDR2 (germline): MNHEY, SVGAGI. The CDR3 spans 15 residues. The J segment lost 7 bases and the V segment lost 6 bases, leaving 11 bases of the junction unmatched. CDR3 nucleotide sequence: TGTGCCAGCAGAAAAACCGGACAGGGAGGACAGCCCCAGCATTTT. Protein sequence: CASRKTGQGGQPQHF.

Judged by abundance, this clonotype is medium-sized (0.01 to 0.1%). For a library built for alpha chains, this beta chain is a stray read; little rests on its size. V usage is TRBV18 and J usage is TRBJ1-4; D unresolved. CDR3 length: 16 residues. V lost 1 base and J 0 bases, leaving 9 bases between the germline ends. Germline V CDR1 and CDR2: KGHSH, LQKENI. The CDR3 sequence is CASSPLPRSTNEKLFF. CDR3 in DNA: TGTGCCAGCTCACCACTCCCCAGATCAACTAATGAAAAACTGTTTTTT.

This clonotype appeared many times. Little can be read into the size of this beta chain, an off-target read in a library designed for alpha chains. The gene calls are TRBV12-3 or TRBV12-4 and TRBJ2-1, with D unclear. This CDR3 comprises 13 residues. Between the trimmed V and J ends, which lost 6 bases and 11 bases, there was a span of 17 bases. The CDR3 here is CASRLTEQLKQFF. The CDR3 DNA reads TGTGCCAGCAGGTTAACAGAGCAATTGAAGCAGTTCTTC.

This clonotype counts as medium-sized. Since the library was made to target alpha chains, this beta chain is a stray read and its abundance is not meaningful. This rearrangement joins TRBV11-2 to TRBJ1-1; 7 bases map to TRBD1. V was clipped by 3 bases and J by 5 bases; unmatched bases: 9. CDR1 and CDR2 from the germline V gene are SGHAT and FQNNGV. This CDR3 is 15 amino acids long. DNA for the CDR3: TGTGCCAGCAGCTTCCTCCCGGGACAGACAACTGAAGCTTTCTTT. Protein product: CASSFLPGQTTEAFF.

This clonotype rates as medium-sized (0.01 to 0.1%). Little can be read into the size of this beta chain, an off-target read in a library designed for alpha chains. The chain links TRBV5-8 to TRBJ2-5; D call uncertain. The CDR3 has 15 residues. Germline V lookup: CDR1 SGHTS, CDR2 YDEGEE. V was shortened by 0 bases and J by 1 base, with 10 bases between the two germline ends. Here the CDR3 DNA reads TGTGCCAGCAGCTTGGGTGAGGCCGGCCAAGAGACCCAGTACTTC. This gives the protein CASSLGEAGQETQYF.

In this sample, this clonotype is medium-sized. Within a library made for alpha chains, this beta chain is off target, and its count is uninformative. The chain has TRBV12-3 or TRBV12-4 and TRBJ2-6, with a tentative D call TRBD1 (6 bases). This CDR3 is 15 amino acids long. Trimming removed 2 bases from V and 4 bases from J, with 9 bases in between. In nucleotides, the CDR3 is TGTGCCAGCAGTTTAAGGACAGCCGGGGCCAACGTCCTGACTTTC. It yields the protein CASSLRTAGANVLTF.

This clonotype has a handful of counts. This beta chain was picked up by a library intended for alpha chains and is off target, so its count carries little meaning. The chain couples TRBV11-1 to TRBJ1-2, with D possibly matching TRBD1 (5 bases). The germline gives CDR1 SGHAT, CDR2 FQDESV (reference sequence). V shed 5 bases and J shed 2 bases, with 9 bases lying between them. This CDR3 has 13 amino acids. CDR3 coding DNA: TGTGCCAGCAGCCAGGACAAGAACTATGGCTACACCTTC. Translated, it gives CASSQDKNYGYTF.

This clonotype has ten or more counts. This beta chain slipped into a library made for alpha chains as a stray read, so its size is not meaningful. The genes are TRBV2 and TRBJ2-1, with a weak D call TRBD2 (7 bases). CDR1 is SNHLY and CDR2 is FYNNEI in the germline V gene. The V end lost 6 bases, the J end lost 4 bases, and 13 bases lay between the germline ends. This CDR3 comprises 14 residues. The CDR3 loop reads CASRGRGTYNEQFF. CDR3 nucleotides: TGTGCCAGCAGAGGGAGGGGGACGTACAATGAGCAGTTCTTC.

With regard to this clonotype: Little can be read into the size of this beta chain, an off-target read in a library designed for alpha chains. The V gene is TRBV5-4, the J gene TRBJ1-3; TRBD1 agrees at 7 bases. V was clipped by 5 bases and J by 3 bases; unmatched bases: 5. The germline gives CDR1 SGHNT, CDR2 YYREEE (reference sequence). This CDR3 has 14 amino acids. The CDR3, as DNA: TGTGCCAGCAGGCCAGGGGGAAGTGGAAACACCATATATTTT. Its translation: CASRPGGSGNTIYF.

This clonotype occurred many times. Within a library made for alpha chains, this beta chain is off target, and its count is uninformative. This sequence joins TRBV2 and TRBJ2-2; D gene unclear. Germline V gene data show CDR1 as SNHLY and CDR2 as FYNNEI. Between the trimmed V and J ends, which lost 4 bases and 2 bases, there was a span of 14 bases. The CDR3 is made up of 16 amino acids. Written as DNA, the CDR3 is TGTGCCAGCAGTGTACGGTCGGCAGATAACACCGGGGAGCTGTTTTTT. This codes for CASSVRSADNTGELFF.

This clonotype is classed as medium-sized. This beta chain lies outside the target of a library built for alpha chains; its clone size means little. In DNA form, the CDR3 reads TGCAGTGCTCGCGGAAACACTGAAGCTTTCTTT. Translation gives CSARGNTEAFF. V is TRBV20-1 and J is TRBJ1-1; D is unclear. The germline CDR1 and CDR2 sequences are DFQATT and SNEGSKA (reference sequence). Deletions cut 5 bases from V and 2 bases from J, with 6 bases between. The CDR3 is made up of 11 amino acids.

This clonotype was detected many times. This beta chain came through as a stray read in a library set up for alpha chains, and its size says little. This chain connects TRBV7-2 to TRBJ1-4; D unresolved. V was trimmed by 4 bases and J by 0 bases, leaving 9 bases between them. Germline V gives CDR1 SGHTA, CDR2 FQGNSA. The CDR3 spans 15 residues. The CDR3 region has the DNA TGTGCCAGCAGCTCGACTGGAACAACTAATGAAAAACTGTTTTTT. Translated: CASSSTGTTNEKLFF.

This clonotype is categorized as medium-sized. This beta chain is off target for a library built for alpha chains, so its abundance means little. This sequence joins TRBV5-1 and TRBJ2-2; D perhaps matches TRBD1 (6 bases). CDR1 is SGHRS, CDR2 YFSETQ, per germline. This CDR3 is built from 15 residues. V gave up 0 bases and J gave up 2 bases, with 8 bases separating them. The CDR3 DNA sequence: TGCGCCAGCAGCTTGGGGGACACCAACACCGGGGAGCTGTTTTTT. Protein: CASSLGDTNTGELFF.

This clonotype was observed many times. As an off-target read in a library built for alpha chains, this beta chain has a frequency of little significance. The J gene is TRBJ2-5, the V gene TRBV28; no firm D call. This CDR3 contains 11 residues. Germline V lookup: CDR1 MDHEN, CDR2 SYDVKM. The ends were cut back, 5 bases at V and 4 bases at J, with 5 bases in the middle. The chain's CDR3 is CASSRVETQYF. CDR3 DNA: TGTGCCAGCAGTCGGGTAGAGACCCAGTACTTC.

This clonotype is termed medium-sized. Being off target in a library aimed at alpha chains, this beta chain has a size of little meaning. The CDR3 sequence is CASSTYLGTDTQYF. The CDR3 region has the DNA TGTGCCAGCAGCACCTACCTCGGCACAGATACGCAGTATTTT. The chain has TRBV7-2 and TRBJ2-3; D is unclear. The CDR3 totals 14 residues. CDR1 and CDR2 from the germline V gene are SGHTA and FQGNSA. The germline V and J ends were trimmed by 5 bases and 1 base, with 10 bases remaining between them.

This clonotype was observed at least ten times. The size of this beta chain means little, since it is a stray read in a library made for alpha chains. The chain carries TRBV20-1 and TRBJ2-3, with D unresolved. Germline CDR1 reads DFQATT; CDR2 reads SNEGSKA (reference sequence). This CDR3 contains 11 residues. V was shortened by 3 bases and J by 5 bases, with 6 bases between the two germline ends. The CDR3 DNA reads TGCAGTGCTAGCCCTCAAGATACGCAGTATTTT. Its translation is CSASPQDTQYF.

About this clonotype itself: This beta chain slipped into a library made for alpha chains as a stray read, so its size is not meaningful. The V gene is TRBV4-2, the J gene TRBJ2-6; TRBD1 might be the D (6 bases). The V and J ends lost 0 bases and 5 bases respectively, with 11 bases between them. From germline, CDR1 is LGHNA and CDR2 YNFKEQ. The CDR3 is 16 amino acids. The CDR3 region is CASSQDRGTRANVLTF. The CDR3 bases are TGTGCCAGCAGCCAAGACAGGGGAACTAGGGCCAACGTCCTGACTTTC.

This clonotype is labeled as medium-sized. As an off-target read in a library built for alpha chains, this beta chain has a frequency of little significance. V and J are TRBV6-2 or TRBV6-3 and TRBJ1-1; a weak D match, TRBD1 (5 bases). Trimming removed 5 bases from V and 10 bases from J, with 11 bases in between. Germline CDR1 is MNHEY and CDR2 is SVGEGT. This CDR3 is 11 amino acids long. CDR3 bases: TGTGCCAGCAGTATGGGGACGGGAGCTTTCTTT. Amino acid sequence: CASSMGTGAFF.

To note about this clonotype: This beta chain turned up in a library designed for alpha chains; as an off-target read, its abundance says little. The chain joins TRBV28 to TRBJ1-2; TRBD1 is a possible D gene (5 bases). The CDR3 runs to 15 residues. V shed 5 bases and J shed 3 bases, with 16 bases lying between them. Germline CDR1 is MDHEN and CDR2 is SYDVKM. CDR3 sequence reads: CASSARGTEDYGYTF. DNA of the CDR3: TGTGCCAGCAGTGCCCGAGGGACGGAAGACTATGGCTACACCTTC.

This clonotype is judged large (0.1 to 1%). This beta chain is off target for a library built for alpha chains, so its abundance means little. The chain employs TRBV6-5 and TRBJ1-2, with 7 bases matching TRBD1. V lost 4 bases and J lost 1; bases outside the gene matches: 6. The CDR3 has 15 amino acids. CDR1 MNHEY and CDR2 SVGAGI come from the germline V gene. The CDR3 sequence: CASSSTGTLNYGYTF. The CDR3 DNA sequence: TGTGCCAGCAGTTCGACAGGGACCCTTAACTATGGCTACACCTTC.